Detailed here is one T cell receptor (beta chain). The CDR3 extends over 13 amino acids. V was shortened by 1 base and J by 3 bases, with 6 bases between the two germline ends. The data are from a study of blood T cell repertoires in COVID-19. Study context: Acute and convalescent COVID-19 samples came from the United States, Italy and Spain.

Only in-frame clones appear in the TCRdb table, and some are missing; sequencing was by immunoSEQ multiplex PCR. There are about 290,000 clones in the sample; about nine tenths occur only once, and 1.7% lies in the top ten. V is TRBV12-3 or TRBV12-4 and J is TRBJ1-1; D is ambiguous. The sample taken for sequencing was PBMCs or T cells enriched from blood (not recorded which). The receptor comes from a woman aged 40 to 50 who had recovered from COVID-19. CDR3 amino acids: CASSLDLDTEAFF. The CDR3 DNA follows: TGTGCCAGCAGTTTAGACTTGGACACTGAAGCTTTCTTT.